A selection of T cell receptor beta chains follows, all from one sample in a study of blood T cell repertoires in COVID-19. TCRdb keeps only in-frame clones here, not all; method: immunoSEQ multiplex PCR. The sample lists some 300,000 clones, 90% occurring once. The sequencing input was PBMCs or T cells enriched from blood (not recorded which). These receptors were taken from a woman in her 30s who had been exposed to COVID-19. CDR3s include the opening cysteine and the closing phenylalanine or tryptophan. A D gene is named only where the DNA matches it firmly. Size is omitted from some rows. Given values are once, few, many or a class for expanded clones.

clone size: .
V gene: TRBV28
J gene: TRBJ2-3
D gene: .
CDR3 protein: CATLDSAQYF
CDR3 DNA: TGTGCCACCTTAGACTCGGCGCAGTATTTT

clone size: .
V gene: TRBV3-1/TRBV3-2
J gene: TRBJ1-6
D gene: .
CDR3 protein: CASSQGDRRAPLHF
CDR3 DNA: TGTGCCAGCAGCCAAGGGGACCGGAGGGCACCCCTCCACTTT

clone size: .
V gene: TRBV6-1
J gene: TRBJ1-2
D gene: .
CDR3 protein: CASSEALAGSYGYTF
CDR3 DNA: TGTGCCAGCAGTGAAGCGCTGGCAGGGTCCTATGGCTACACCTTC

clone size: .
V gene: TRBV6-5
J gene: TRBJ1-5
D gene: .
CDR3 protein: CASIPADHQPQHF
CDR3 DNA: TGTGCCAGCATCCCAGCGGACCATCAGCCCCAGCATTTT

clone size: .
V gene: TRBV6-5
J gene: TRBJ1-1
D gene: TRBD1
CDR3 protein: CASSTRQGAITEAFF
CDR3 DNA: TGTGCCAGCAGTACCCGACAGGGGGCAATCACTGAAGCTTTCTTT

clone size: .
V gene: TRBV2
J gene: TRBJ1-5
D gene: .
CDR3 protein: CASTLGRGENQPQHF
CDR3 DNA: TGTGCCAGCACGCTGGGCAGGGGCGAGAATCAGCCCCAGCATTTT

clone size: .
V gene: TRBV18
J gene: TRBJ2-2
D gene: .
CDR3 protein: CASYRDRAGELFF
CDR3 DNA: TGTGCCAGCTACAGGGACCGCGCCGGGGAGCTGTTTTTT

clone size: .
V gene: TRBV13
J gene: TRBJ2-1
D gene: .
CDR3 protein: CASSLPSPSAGNEQFF
CDR3 DNA: TGTGCCAGCAGCTTACCTAGCCCGTCCGCCGGCAATGAGCAGTTCTTC

clone size: .
V gene: TRBV3-1/TRBV3-2
J gene: TRBJ1-3
D gene: TRBD1
CDR3 protein: CASSQDRAGNTIYF
CDR3 DNA: TGTGCCAGCAGCCAGGACAGGGCTGGAAACACCATATATTTT

clone size: .
V gene: TRBV11-2
J gene: TRBJ1-3
D gene: .
CDR3 protein: CASSWTRVSEGNTIYF
CDR3 DNA: TGTGCCAGCAGCTGGACCAGGGTATCGGAGGGAAACACCATATATTTT

clone size: once
V gene: TRBV7-2
J gene: TRBJ1-6
D gene: .
CDR3 protein: CASSYEGEYSPLHF
CDR3 DNA: TGTGCCAGCAGCTACGAGGGGGAGTATTCACCCCTCCACTTT

clone size: .
V gene: TRBV19
J gene: TRBJ1-5
D gene: TRBD1
CDR3 protein: CASSISGNRGGDQPQHF
CDR3 DNA: TGTGCCAGTAGTATTTCGGGAAACAGGGGTGGGGATCAGCCCCAGCATTTT

clone size: .
V gene: TRBV6-5
J gene: TRBJ1-2
D gene: TRBD1
CDR3 protein: CAGSRGPDYGYTF
CDR3 DNA: TGTGCCGGCTCCAGGGGGCCGGACTATGGCTACACCTTC

clone size: .
V gene: TRBV20-1
J gene: TRBJ1-2
D gene: .
CDR3 protein: CSALHLYGYTF
CDR3 DNA: TGCAGTGCCCTGCACCTATATGGCTACACCTTC

clone size: .
V gene: TRBV6-2/TRBV6-3
J gene: TRBJ2-4
D gene: TRBD2
CDR3 protein: CASSYTGTATSGGLNIQYF
CDR3 DNA: TGTGCCAGCAGTTACACCGGGACAGCGACTAGCGGGGGCCTAAACATTCAGTACTTC

clone size: .
V gene: TRBV29-1
J gene: TRBJ1-2
D gene: .
CDR3 protein: CSADTTNYGYTF
CDR3 DNA: TGCAGCGCGGACACCACAAACTATGGCTACACCTTC

clone size: .
V gene: TRBV5-8
J gene: TRBJ1-4
D gene: .
CDR3 protein: CASSPKTAYEKLFF
CDR3 DNA: TGTGCCAGCAGCCCGAAGACTGCTTATGAAAAACTGTTTTTT

clone size: few
V gene: TRBV6-5
J gene: TRBJ2-2
D gene: TRBD2
CDR3 protein: CASSRGTSGRWELFF
CDR3 DNA: TGTGCCAGCAGCCGCGGGACTAGCGGGCGGTGGGAGCTGTTTTTT

clone size: .
V gene: TRBV12-3/TRBV12-4
J gene: TRBJ1-1
D gene: .
CDR3 protein: CASSFAGRPEAFF
CDR3 DNA: TGTGCCAGCAGTTTTGCGGGGCGGCCTGAAGCTTTCTTT

clone size: .
V gene: TRBV5-4
J gene: TRBJ1-5
D gene: .
CDR3 protein: CASSLSGLNQPQHF
CDR3 DNA: TGTGCCAGCAGCTTATCAGGGTTGAATCAGCCCCAGCATTTT

clone size: .
V gene: TRBV20-1
J gene: TRBJ2-7
D gene: .
CDR3 protein: CSARSEYEQYF
CDR3 DNA: TGCAGTGCTAGGAGCGAGTACGAGCAGTACTTC

clone size: .
V gene: TRBV4-1
J gene: TRBJ1-2
D gene: .
CDR3 protein: CASSQGVSGHYGYTF
CDR3 DNA: TGCGCCAGCAGCCAAGGAGTAAGCGGTCATTATGGCTACACCTTC

clone size: .
V gene: TRBV15
J gene: TRBJ1-1
D gene: .
CDR3 protein: CATSRGGGAVINTEAFF
CDR3 DNA: TGTGCCACCAGCAGAGGTGGGGGGGCAGTAATAAACACTGAAGCTTTCTTT

clone size: .
V gene: TRBV6-2/TRBV6-3
J gene: TRBJ2-7
D gene: .
CDR3 protein: CASSSQANSYEQYF
CDR3 DNA: TGTGCCAGCAGCTCCCAGGCCAACTCCTACGAGCAGTACTTC

clone size: once
V gene: TRBV3-1/TRBV3-2
J gene: TRBJ2-2
D gene: .
CDR3 protein: CASSRHRAGTGELFF
CDR3 DNA: TGTGCCAGCAGCAGACACAGGGCTGGCACCGGGGAGCTGTTTTTT

clone size: .
V gene: TRBV2
J gene: TRBJ1-3
D gene: .
CDR3 protein: CASSMGVVNTIYF
CDR3 DNA: TGTGCCAGCAGTATGGGCGTTGTAAACACCATATATTTT

clone size: .
V gene: TRBV10-3
J gene: TRBJ1-5
D gene: .
CDR3 protein: CAISESRLVSVNQPQHF
CDR3 DNA: TGTGCCATCAGTGAGTCGAGGTTAGTCAGCGTCAATCAGCCCCAGCATTTT

clone size: .
V gene: TRBV5-1
J gene: TRBJ2-3
D gene: TRBD2
CDR3 protein: CASSPESGGAVIDTQYF
CDR3 DNA: TGCGCCAGCTCTCCGGAAAGCGGGGGGGCCGTAATAGATACGCAGTATTTT

clone size: .
V gene: TRBV7-9
J gene: TRBJ2-3
D gene: .
CDR3 protein: CAYNGQASTDTQYF
CDR3 DNA: TGTGCCTATAACGGCCAGGCCAGCACAGATACGCAGTATTTT

clone size: .
V gene: TRBV25-1
J gene: TRBJ1-2
D gene: TRBD1
CDR3 protein: CASSEGTGAKSYGYTF
CDR3 DNA: TGTGCCAGCAGTGAAGGGACAGGGGCTAAGAGCTATGGCTACACCTTC

clone size: .
V gene: TRBV5-8
J gene: TRBJ1-1
D gene: TRBD1
CDR3 protein: CASSLLGTANTEAFF
CDR3 DNA: TGTGCCAGCAGCTTGCTCGGGACAGCGAACACTGAAGCTTTCTTT

clone size: .
V gene: TRBV13
J gene: TRBJ1-1
D gene: .
CDR3 protein: CASSLAGREAFF
CDR3 DNA: TGTGCCAGCAGCTTAGCTGGCAGGGAAGCTTTCTTT

clone size: .
V gene: TRBV10-3
J gene: TRBJ2-7
D gene: .
CDR3 protein: CAISPTEGLHIYEQYF
CDR3 DNA: TGTGCCATCAGCCCCACAGAGGGTTTGCATATCTACGAGCAGTACTTC

clone size: few
V gene: TRBV4-2
J gene: TRBJ1-2
D gene: .
CDR3 protein: CASSHLTSINYGYTF
CDR3 DNA: TGTGCCAGCAGCCATTTGACAAGTATAAACTATGGCTACACCTTC

clone size: .
V gene: TRBV7-9
J gene: TRBJ2-1
D gene: .
CDR3 protein: CASSLGSRGSYNEQFF
CDR3 DNA: TGTGCCAGCAGCTTAGGAAGCCGAGGATCCTACAATGAGCAGTTCTTC

clone size: .
V gene: TRBV6-2/TRBV6-3
J gene: TRBJ2-2
D gene: TRBD1
CDR3 protein: CASSPGTVNTGELFF
CDR3 DNA: TGTGCCAGCAGCCCCGGGACAGTGAACACCGGGGAGCTGTTTTTT

clone size: once
V gene: TRBV10-1
J gene: TRBJ1-1
D gene: TRBD1
CDR3 protein: CASNPGGAKTEAFF
CDR3 DNA: TGCGCCAGTAACCCAGGGGGCGCGAAGACTGAAGCTTTCTTT

clone size: .
V gene: TRBV4-1
J gene: TRBJ1-6
D gene: .
CDR3 protein: CASSQVVSYNSPLHF
CDR3 DNA: TGCGCCAGCAGCCAAGTAGTCTCCTATAATTCACCCCTCCACTTT

clone size: once
V gene: TRBV19
J gene: TRBJ2-2
D gene: .
CDR3 protein: CASSMAGHTGELFF
CDR3 DNA: TGTGCCAGTAGTATGGCAGGGCACACCGGGGAGCTGTTTTTT

clone size: .
V gene: TRBV5-4
J gene: TRBJ1-1
D gene: .
CDR3 protein: CASSLAQGEAFF
CDR3 DNA: TGTGCCAGCAGCTTGGCACAGGGTGAAGCTTTCTTT

clone size: .
V gene: TRBV7-9
J gene: TRBJ2-1
D gene: TRBD1
CDR3 protein: CAIDRGNEQFF
CDR3 DNA: TGTGCCATCGACAGGGGTAATGAGCAGTTCTTC

clone size: .
V gene: TRBV5-1
J gene: TRBJ1-1
D gene: .
CDR3 protein: CASSPKLTLNTEAFF
CDR3 DNA: TGCGCCAGCAGCCCGAAACTGACTCTGAACACTGAAGCTTTCTTT

clone size: once
V gene: TRBV5-1
J gene: TRBJ2-2
D gene: TRBD1
CDR3 protein: CASSLWTGTNTGELFF
CDR3 DNA: TGCGCCAGCAGCTTGTGGACAGGGACGAACACCGGGGAGCTGTTTTTT